This record looks at one T cell receptor beta chain sequence and its context. Its antigen is unknown. This specimen comes from a study of T cells in Graves' hyperthyroidism and ophthalmopathy. There are 13 residues in the CDR3. V gave up 8 bases and J gave up 5 bases, with 10 bases separating them. CDR1 and CDR2 from the germline V gene are SNHLY and FYNNEI. Study results and caveats: The model foresaw ophthalmopathy a median around 6.4 months prior to onset. Most thyroid clonotypes expanded above 0.001 were also detected in blood.

Amplification of TCR beta CDR3 regions was performed using RNA transcripts as template. HTBI primers were employed in a first-round RT-PCR of the TCR CDR3. Each CDR3 protein is one row after TCRdb ran MiXCR on the multiplex PCR reads. The sample lists about 600,000 distinct CDR3 sequences; more than 12% were seen once. Diagnostic decisions used clinical symptoms, serum thyroxine and TRAb, thyroid ultrasound and orbital computed tomography. The clonotype comes from a woman aged 50 to 65 with Graves' ophthalmopathy. The sequenced sample was blood. The chain combines TRBV2 with TRBJ1-6; D is ambiguous. CDR3 in amino acids: CASFGNNNSPLHF. The CDR3 DNA reads TGTGCCAGCTTCGGCAACAATAATTCACCCCTCCACTTT.